Listed below are T cell receptor beta chains from one sample, sequenced in a study of cytomegalovirus exposure and HLA in healthy donors. Clones were sequenced by immunoSEQ multiplex PCR, and TCRdb holds only the in-frame ones, with some missing. The sample shows under 200,000 clones, over 75% of them seen only once. Material for sequencing was PBMCs. These receptors all come from a woman younger than 30 in good health and CMV-seronegative. CDR3s include the opening cysteine and the closing phenylalanine or tryptophan. D genes are given only for firm matches. Not every row has a clone size; where given, it reads once, few, many or a size class.

J gene | clone size | D gene | V gene | CDR3 DNA | CDR3 protein
TRBJ1-2 | NA | NA | TRBV7-3 | TGTGCCAGCAGCCCCGGGGGGGACTATGGCTACACCTTC | CASSPGGDYGYTF
TRBJ1-2 | NA | TRBD1 | TRBV9 | TGTGCCAGCAGCCCCCGGGGGCAGGGGGCTAACTATGGCTACACCTTC | CASSPRGQGANYGYTF
TRBJ2-5 | NA | TRBD2 | TRBV9 | TGTGCCAGCAGCGTAGGAAGCAGGACTAGCGGGAGGGAGACCCAGTACTTC | CASSVGSRTSGRETQYF
TRBJ1-4 | NA | NA | TRBV28 | TGTGCCAGCAGCCTACGGGTAGGGGCTAATGAAAAACTGTTTTTT | CASSLRVGANEKLFF
TRBJ1-5 | NA | NA | TRBV7-9 | TGTGCCAGCAGCACAGGTGGCATTAATCAGCCCCAGCATTTT | CASSTGGINQPQHF
TRBJ2-3 | NA | TRBD1 | TRBV5-4 | TGTGCCAGCACCAGACAGGGGGAAGATACGCAGTATTTT | CASTRQGEDTQYF
TRBJ1-1 | NA | TRBD1 | TRBV11-2 | TGTGCCAGCAGCACGTGGACAGGGGCCCTGAACACTGAAGCTTTCTTT | CASSTWTGALNTEAFF
TRBJ2-1 | NA | TRBD2 | TRBV5-1 | TGCGCCAGCCGACCCGGGACTAGCGGGAGAGGTGAGTTCTTC | CASRPGTSGRGEFF
TRBJ1-1 | NA | NA | TRBV28 | TGTGCCAGCAGTTTAGCCGATCCGAACGGGGGGTCTGAAGCTTTCTTT | CASSLADPNGGSEAFF
TRBJ2-7 | NA | TRBD1 | TRBV5-1 | TGCGCCAGCAGCTTGTCTGCAGGGGGCTGGGAGCAGTACTTC | CASSLSAGGWEQYF
TRBJ1-4 | NA | NA | TRBV7-8 | TGTGCCAGCAGCTTAGCAGGGGGTCGGGAAAAACTGTTTTTT | CASSLAGGREKLFF
TRBJ2-1 | few | TRBD2 | TRBV5-1 | TGCGCCAGCAGCTTGCGTACTAGCGGGGGGGCCCATGAGCAGTTCTTC | CASSLRTSGGAHEQFF
TRBJ1-5 | NA | NA | TRBV19 | TGTGCCAGTGGGTCCCCTCCCTTTCGAGGGAGCAATCAGCCCCAGCATTTT | CASGSPPFRGSNQPQHF
TRBJ2-7 | NA | TRBD1 | TRBV19 | TGTGCCAGTAGACGAGATGCCGGGACAGGGGGCTACGAGCAGTACTTC | CASRRDAGTGGYEQYF
TRBJ1-1 | NA | NA | TRBV28 | TGTGCCAGCAGCCATAACCTGGGCGACACTGAAGCTTTCTTT | CASSHNLGDTEAFF
TRBJ2-1 | NA | TRBD2 | TRBV25-1 | TGTGCCAGCAGTGATGGCCGACTAGCTCTCTACAATGAGCAGTTCTTC | CASSDGRLALYNEQFF
TRBJ2-1 | NA | TRBD1 | TRBV7-8 | TGTGCCAGCAGCCTTAACCCCACCCGGACAGGGGCCGATGAGCAGTTCTTC | CASSLNPTRTGADEQFF